The TCR beta chain described here comes from a study of hypomethylating agent response in myelodysplastic syndrome (dated by TCRdb to the early 2020s). In the study overall: The hypomethylating agent given was azacitidine in about 70% of the 11 patients and decitabine in 3 of 11 patients. Among the myelodysplastic syndrome patients in the cohort, under 10 were male and 2 were female. A mean patient age of around 70 +/- 6 years was recorded, and a diploid cytogenetic profile was observed most commonly. The most frequent mutation was TET2, found in about 50% of the 11 patients. Roughly 5 patients did not respond, whereas about 6 responded with either complete response or hematologic improvement. Response was defined as complete response or hematologic improvement, and patients meeting neither criterion were classed as non-responders. The research as a whole found: The cohort was small, with only 11 to 12 patients analyzed. The healthy control donors were not matched in age to the MDS patients, and this mismatch could have affected the comparison between MDS and healthy donors. Novel clonotypes emerged more often in responders, while non-responders showed more contracted clonotypes after treatment. No significant change in richness, rarefaction diversity or clonality was detected after hypomethylating agent treatment, either across all patients or within response groups. Possible recognition of novel MDS antigens by the shared GLIPH2 clusters was not confirmed, and experimental validation of that possible recognition is needed.

As regards this clone: Its antigen specificity is not known. Base qualities are not recorded, but no much larger clone differs from it by a single base.

Libraries were prepared through the immunoSEQ multiplex PCR assay. Survey resolution was used, with two replicates of approximately 200 ng each, totaling approximately 400 ng of DNA per sample. The hsTCRB kit detected rearranged TCRB sequences in genomic DNA using multiplex PCR primers targeting V and J genes. To amplify the CDR3 region, the first PCR ran for around 33 cycles with the QIAGEN Multiplex PCR Kit. Sample barcodes and Illumina adapters were added to each replicate in an 8-cycle second PCR. Quantification of the pooled libraries was done with a QuantStudio 6 and the KAPA library quantification kit. Around 14 pM of pooled libraries went onto an Illumina MiSeq for sequencing, using single-end reads of 156 cycles plus an index read of 15 cycles. As for the authors' bioinformatics: Of 150,000 to 200,000 unique clonotypes, approximately 1.8% were flagged by VDJdb annotation as previously reported viral-epitope-specific. The immunoSEQ Data Assistant and immunoSEQ Analyzer converted raw reads into normalized, annotated TCRB repertoires. Clonotypes were analyzed with BioAnalyzer and version 0.6.5 of the immunarch R package. Before richness was estimated, every repertoire was downsampled to match the clone count of the smallest repertoire. Clonotypes were classified as expanded, contracted or novel by Fisher's exact tests, with novel defined as zero frequency before treatment. Significantly changed CDR3 beta sequences were clustered with GLIPH2 at simulation_depth=1000 and kmer_min_depth=3, and CDR3s shorter than five residues were left out. TCRdb retrieved this table from immuneACCESS and kept in-frame rearrangements only. Not all clones are present; in checked studies, unresolved V genes account for under half, and no reason is known for the remainder. V, J and clone size reflect that table, while D and trimming were determined from the DNA. This sample is represented by a few thousand clones; about four fifths of them were singletons. The top ten hold around 19% of the sample.

Bulk bone marrow was analyzed, and T-cell subsets were not sorted. TCR beta CDR3 regions were immunosequenced from bone marrow of about a dozen myelodysplastic syndrome patients before and after hypomethylating agent therapy. Each patient contributed a baseline bone marrow plus two to three bone marrows at different post-treatment timepoints for longitudinal repertoire tracking. Genomic DNA was isolated from whole bone marrow, and DNA quality was assessed with TapeStation, NanoDrop OneC and PicoGreen assays. Sequences SEHNR (CDR1) and FQNEAQ (CDR2) are obtained from the germline V gene (reference sequence). Relative to germline, V is 6 bases shorter and J is 0 bases shorter, with 18 bases between their ends. The CDR3 runs 17 amino acids, cysteine and phenylalanine included. The only DNA kept is the CDR3, 51 bases in frame from the first base.

The source of this sequence is a human donor with myelodysplastic syndrome. This chain joins TRBV7-9 to TRBJ2-1, with the D call perhaps TRBD1 or TRBD2, each one matching 5 bases. The starting material was bone marrow, obtained before or after starting hypomethylating agent treatment for myelodysplastic syndrome (not recorded which). CDR3 loop: CASSSPGRKSSYNEQFF. The DNA is as follows: TGTGCCAGCAGTTCCCCGGGACGGAAAAGCTCCTACAATGAGCAGTTCTTC.